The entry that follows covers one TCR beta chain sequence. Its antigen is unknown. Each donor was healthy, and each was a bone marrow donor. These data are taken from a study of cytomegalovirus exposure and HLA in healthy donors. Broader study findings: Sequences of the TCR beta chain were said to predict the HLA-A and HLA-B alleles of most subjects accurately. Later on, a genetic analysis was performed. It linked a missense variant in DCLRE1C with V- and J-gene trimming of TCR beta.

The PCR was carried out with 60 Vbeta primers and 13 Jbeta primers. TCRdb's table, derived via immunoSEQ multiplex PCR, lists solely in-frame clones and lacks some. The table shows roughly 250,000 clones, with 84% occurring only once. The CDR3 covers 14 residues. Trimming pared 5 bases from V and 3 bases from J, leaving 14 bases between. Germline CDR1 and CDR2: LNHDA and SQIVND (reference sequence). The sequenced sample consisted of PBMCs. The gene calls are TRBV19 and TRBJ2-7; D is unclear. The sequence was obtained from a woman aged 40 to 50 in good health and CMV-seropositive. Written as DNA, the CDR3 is TGTGCCAGTAGTTCGCTAGACTCCATCTACGAGCAGTACTTC. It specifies CASSSLDSIYEQYF.